This T cell receptor (beta chain) emerged from a study of blood T cell repertoires in COVID-19. Repertoires were generated with immunoSEQ multiplex PCR, while TCRdb's copy carries only in-frame clones and drops some. The sample has 350,000 to 450,000 clones, 87% seen once. This TCR derives from a woman aged 60 to 75 with COVID-19, enrolled during active disease. The sequencing input was peripheral blood.

This chain's CDR3 is CASSSAGGLDNEQFF. CDR3 DNA: TGTGCCAGCAGCTCGGCGGGGGGGCTCGACAATGAGCAGTTCTTC. V is TRBV7-9 and J is TRBJ2-1; 9 bases match TRBD2. There are 15 residues in the CDR3. Germline-derived CDR1 and CDR2 are SEHNR and FQNEAQ (reference sequence). Trimming at V came to 4 bases and at J to 5 bases, leaving 6 bases not matched to a gene.